Included here is one T cell receptor beta chain sequence, with context. The data were obtained in a study of blood T cell repertoires in COVID-19. Study context: The United States, Italy and Spain were the sources of the acute and convalescent COVID-19 samples.

CDR3 length: 14 residues. Per the germline V gene, CDR1 is SGHRS and CDR2 is YFSETQ. The J segment lost 5 bases and the V segment lost 4 bases, leaving 3 bases of the junction unmatched. Participants reported their clinical history, and cohort assignment relied on those reports. Participants classified as exposed had met a COVID-19 case within 2 weeks before study entry. As handled by the study authors: Nucleated cell number was recorded as an estimate derived from reference gene primer amplification. The data were produced by immunoSEQ multiplex PCR, yet TCRdb's version contains in-frame clones alone and is incomplete. The V and J calls and clone size come from that table; D and trimming were worked out from the DNA. The profile shows hundreds of thousands of clones, roughly 91% of them singletons.

The sequence was collected from a woman in her forties or fifties who had been exposed to COVID-19. Sequencing was carried out using PBMCs or T cells enriched from blood (not recorded which). V and J are TRBV5-1 and TRBJ2-2, with 9 bases identical to TRBD1. CDR3 nucleotide sequence: TGCGCCAGCAGCGGAGACAGGGGGACCGGGGAGCTGTTTTTT. This translates into CASSGDRGTGELFF.